A single sample gave rise to the 14 T cell receptor beta chains below, sequenced in a study of cytomegalovirus exposure and HLA in healthy donors. Researchers ran the PCR with 60 Vbeta and 13 Jbeta primers. Sequencing was performed with immunoSEQ multiplex PCR; in TCRdb, only in-frame clones are kept and a portion is missing. Among under 150,000 clones listed, roughly four fifths were seen once. The sample was PBMCs. The origin of the receptors is a male donor in good health and CMV-seronegative.

The chain has TRBV19 and TRBJ2-5; D is unclear. Trimming cost V 3 bases and J 1 base, with 12 bases left between them. This CDR3 is built from 15 residues. Germline V CDR1 and CDR2: LNHDA, SQIVND (reference sequence). The CDR3 here is CASSIIDSRQETQYF. CDR3 coding DNA: TGTGCCAGTAGTATTATAGATTCCCGCCAAGAGACCCAGTACTTC.

The V gene is TRBV12-5, the J gene TRBJ2-7, with D perhaps matching TRBD2 (5 bases). Per the germline V gene, CDR1 is LGHNT and CDR2 is FRNRAP. Between the trimmed V and J ends, which lost 5 bases and 2 bases, there was a span of 22 bases. This CDR3 has 17 amino acids. The CDR3: CASGPDPGGLNPYEQYF. CDR3 DNA sequence: TGTGCTAGTGGTCCGGACCCCGGCGGGCTTAACCCCTACGAGCAGTACTTC. The full variable domain, in which reference TRBV12-5 and TRBJ2-7 provide the parts outside the CDR3, is DARVTQTPRHKVTEMGQEVTMRCQPILGHNTVFWYRQTMMQGLELLAYFRNRAPLDDSGMPKDRFSAEMPDATLATLKIQPSEPRDSAVYFCASGPDPGGLNPYEQYFGPGTRLTVT.

This clone has a handful of counts. The V and J genes are TRBV6-1 and TRBJ1-3, with a weak D call TRBD1 (5 bases). Trimming cost V 6 bases and J 3 bases, with 6 bases left between them. Germline lookup yields CDR1 MNHNS and CDR2 SASEGT. The CDR3 extends over 12 amino acids. The CDR3: CASRGGGNTIYF. The CDR3 coding sequence is TGTGCCAGCAGGGGGGGTGGAAACACCATATATTTT.

The chain links TRBV6-5 to TRBJ1-1; perhaps TRBD1 as D (5 bases). This CDR3 has 12 residues. Germline V lookup: CDR1 MNHEY, CDR2 SVGAGI. V lost 7 bases, J lost 1 base, and 7 bases lay in between. CDR3 residues: CASTGGNTEAFF. For the CDR3, the DNA is TGTGCCAGCACCGGGGGGAACACTGAAGCTTTCTTT.

The rearrangement uses TRBV7-8 and TRBJ2-1, with 9 bases lining up with TRBD2. J was trimmed by 5 bases and V by 2 bases; bases with no gene match: 4. Germline V gene data show CDR1 as SGHVS and CDR2 as FQNEAQ. The CDR3 covers 15 residues. The CDR3 is CASSLRLADHNEQFF. For the CDR3, the DNA is TGTGCCAGCAGCTTAAGACTAGCGGACCACAATGAGCAGTTCTTC.

The chain joins TRBV27 to TRBJ2-5; D possibly corresponds to TRBD2 (6 bases). Germline-derived CDR1 and CDR2 are MNHEY and SMNVEV (reference sequence). This CDR3 has 13 amino acids. The V gene lost 5 bases and the J gene lost 7 bases, with 14 bases spanning the gap. The CDR3 nucleotides are TGTGCCAGCAGTACATCGGGACTTATGACCCAGTACTTC. Protein product: CASSTSGLMTQYF.

The gene calls are TRBV30 and TRBJ2-3; D uncertain. Germline V lookup: CDR1 GTSNPN, CDR2 SVGIG (reference sequence). This CDR3 is 13 amino acids long. Deletions cut 2 bases from V and 7 bases from J, with 13 bases between. CDR3 nucleotide sequence: TGTGCCTGGAGTCCCTTCTCTGCGTATACGCAGTATTTT. It is translated as CAWSPFSAYTQYF.

The chain employs TRBV6-6 and TRBJ2-3; a possible D gene is TRBD2 (7 bases). V lost 4 bases to trimming and J lost 1 base, with 12 bases between them. This CDR3 spans 15 amino acids. Germline V gene lookup returns CDR1 MNHNY and CDR2 SVGAGI (reference sequence). The CDR3 here is CASSWGGGRTDTQYF. The CDR3 DNA reads TGTGCCAGCAGTTGGGGCGGGGGCCGCACAGATACGCAGTATTTT.

V usage is TRBV19 and J usage is TRBJ2-1; 10 nucleotides align to TRBD1. The CDR3 runs 15 residues. Germline V lookup: CDR1 LNHDA, CDR2 SQIVND (reference sequence). V shed 5 bases and J 6 bases; nucleotides not matched to a gene: 7. The CDR3 sequence: CASSSGTGVSNEQFF. For the CDR3, the DNA is TGTGCCAGTAGTTCCGGGACAGGGGTTTCCAATGAGCAGTTCTTC.

The gene calls are TRBV19 and TRBJ1-1; no clear D gene. Looked up from germline, CDR1 is LNHDA and CDR2 is SQIVND (reference sequence). V lost 3 bases to trimming and J lost 1 base, with 9 bases between them. CDR3 length: 14 amino acids. CDR3 region: CASSMQVKNTEAFF. CDR3 DNA: TGTGCCAGTAGTATGCAGGTCAAGAACACTGAAGCTTTCTTT.

The chain joins TRBV6-1 to TRBJ2-7; 7 nucleotides align to TRBD1. The J segment lost 2 bases and the V segment lost 6 bases, leaving 4 bases of the junction unmatched. The CDR3 spans 13 residues. Germline V lookup: CDR1 MNHNS, CDR2 SASEGT. The CDR3 sequence: CASRFGTAYEQYF. The CDR3 coding sequence is TGTGCCAGCAGGTTCGGGACAGCCTACGAGCAGTACTTC.

The chain joins TRBV7-9 to TRBJ2-7, with D tentatively TRBD2 (5 bases). V lost 5 bases, J lost 0 bases, and 14 bases lay in between. The CDR3 consists of 15 residues. Germline V lookup: CDR1 SEHNR, CDR2 FQNEAQ (reference sequence). As DNA, the CDR3 is TGTGCCAGCAGCCTAATGGACGGACTCTCCTACGAGCAGTACTTC. Its translation is CASSLMDGLSYEQYF.

This chain uses TRBV27 with TRBJ2-2, with 10 bases lining up with TRBD1. CDR1 and CDR2 (germline): MNHEY, SMNVEV (reference sequence). The CDR3 length is 16 residues. Trimming at V came to 4 bases and at J to 4 bases, leaving 6 bases not matched to a gene. The CDR3 bases are TGTGCCAGCAGTTGGGTTTGGACAGGGGGCACCGGGGAGCTGTTTTTT. Its protein is CASSWVWTGGTGELFF.

The chain has TRBV14 and TRBJ2-3; 13 nucleotides align to TRBD2. Germline V gene data show CDR1 as SGHDN and CDR2 as FVKESK. This CDR3 spans 19 amino acids. After removal of 0 bases from V and 4 bases from J, the junction contained 10 bases not matched to a gene. CDR3 sequence reads: CASSQDEGLAGAGPDTQYF. In nucleotides, the CDR3 is TGTGCCAGCAGCCAAGATGAAGGACTAGCGGGAGCTGGCCCAGATACGCAGTATTTT.